Each of the 18 T cell receptor beta chains below was sequenced from the same sample in a study of patients and donors after allogeneic stem cell transplantation. A single record per CDR3 protein comes from TCRdb applying MiXCR to the RT-PCR reads. The data show 400,000 to 450,000 distinct CDR3 sequences, with 15% to 20% seen just once and over 6% held by the top ten. Sequenced input: blood, either unsorted or a sorted T cell fraction (not recorded which). Receptors originate from a human donor who was either an allogeneic HSCT recipient or a stem cell or donor lymphocyte infusion donor (not recorded which). It is not recorded whose cells these are; they may come from a transplant donor.

This clonotype occurred many times. This chain joins TRBV20-1 and TRBJ1-2; D uncertain. The length of the CDR3 is 17 residues. Per germline, CDR1 DFQATT and CDR2 SNEGSKA (reference sequence). The V gene lost 2 bases and the J gene lost 0 bases, with 19 bases spanning the gap. The CDR3 reads CSARFGKRTLANYGYTF. CDR3 coding DNA: TGCAGTGCTAGATTTGGGAAACGGACCTTAGCTAACTATGGCTACACCTTC.

This chain uses TRBV5-6 with TRBJ1-1; 8 positions agree with TRBD1. The CDR3 is 16 residues long. Germline lookup yields CDR1 SGHDT and CDR2 YYEEEE. V dropped 0 bases and J dropped 4; count of bases not matched to a gene: 8. CDR3 DNA: TGTGCCAGCAGCTTGGGACCGGACAGGGCGGGCACTGAAGCTTTCTTT. Amino acid sequence: CASSLGPDRAGTEAFF.

This clonotype was observed a few times. This chain connects TRBV20-1 to TRBJ1-1; TRBD1 aligns across 7 bases. With V trimmed by 1 base and J by 4 bases, 6 bases remained unmatched. Per germline, CDR1 DFQATT and CDR2 SNEGSKA (reference sequence). The CDR3 has 14 amino acids. The CDR3 sequence is CSARGSRDSTEAFF. The CDR3 DNA reads TGCAGTGCTAGAGGATCCCGGGACAGCACTGAAGCTTTCTTT.

This clonotype showed up just a few times. The J gene is TRBJ1-6, the V gene TRBV5-1, with a tentative D call TRBD1 (5 bases). CDR1 SGHRS and CDR2 YFSETQ come from the germline V gene. V was cut by 4 bases and J by 7 bases, with 21 bases left in between. This CDR3 comprises 17 residues. CDR3 region: CASSAGGRGGSNSPLHF. CDR3 nucleotides: TGCGCCAGCAGCGCGGGAGGTAGGGGCGGCTCCAATTCACCCCTCCACTTT.

This clonotype has more than one count but fewer than ten. This chain uses TRBV11-2 with TRBJ1-2, with D possibly TRBD1 on 6 matching bases. Germline lookup yields CDR1 SGHAT and CDR2 FQNNGV. CDR3 length: 14 amino acids. Deletions cut 2 bases from V and 7 bases from J, with 14 bases between. For the CDR3, the DNA is TGTGCCAGCAGCTTAAGGGCGGGGGCAACTGGCTACACCTTC. Protein product: CASSLRAGATGYTF.

This chain connects TRBV9 to TRBJ2-1; TRBD2 matches 11 bases. Germline CDR1 and CDR2: SGDLS and YYNGEE. The CDR3 runs to 15 residues. V dropped 3 bases and J dropped 7; count of bases not matched to a gene: 6. The CDR3 is CASSASGGPLNEQFF. CDR3 DNA sequence: TGTGCCAGCAGCGCTAGCGGGGGGCCCTTAAATGAGCAGTTCTTC.

This clonotype was recorded a few times. The chain has TRBV7-9 and TRBJ1-3, with D maybe TRBD1 (5 bases). This CDR3 region has 17 residues. Germline CDR1 is SEHNR and CDR2 is FQNEAQ (reference sequence). The V and J ends lost 1 base and 0 bases respectively, with 13 bases between them. CDR3 protein: CASSLDSRGFSGNTIYF. The CDR3 DNA is TGTGCCAGCAGCTTAGATTCTCGGGGCTTCTCTGGAAACACCATATATTTT.

This clonotype was counted a few times. The chain carries TRBV11-2 and TRBJ2-7; TRBD2 matches at 8 bases. Germline CDR1 is SGHAT and CDR2 is FQNNGV. Losses at the gene ends were 3 bases for V and 3 bases for J; bases not matched to a gene: 7. The CDR3 totals 15 residues. The CDR3 DNA follows: TGTGCCAGCAGCTTTGTTGGGACTAGTCACTACGAGCAGTACTTC. This codes for CASSFVGTSHYEQYF.

The V gene is TRBV7-2, the J gene TRBJ2-7, with 12 bases fitting TRBD2. CDR3 size: 16 residues. Trimming at V came to 2 bases and at J to 3 bases, leaving 5 bases not matched to a gene. Germline V gives CDR1 SGHTA, CDR2 FQGNSA. The CDR3 bases are TGTGCCAGCAGCTTAATCCTAGCGGGGGGGCGCTACGAGCAGTACTTC. As protein: CASSLILAGGRYEQYF.

The rearrangement uses TRBV14 and TRBJ2-1, with a possible D match to TRBD1 (5 bases). Germline CDR1 is SGHDN and CDR2 is FVKESK. With 1 base removed from V and 7 bases from J, the gap between germline ends came to 11 bases. This CDR3 has 14 amino acids. The CDR3 reads CASSQVWQGNEQFF. In DNA form, the CDR3 reads TGTGCCAGCAGCCAAGTCTGGCAGGGTAATGAGCAGTTCTTC.

The chain employs TRBV20-1 and TRBJ2-7, with a tentative D call TRBD2 (5 bases). The germline gives CDR1 DFQATT, CDR2 SNEGSKA (reference sequence). V was cut by 2 bases and J by 4 bases, with 12 bases left in between. The CDR3 is made up of 13 amino acids. CDR3 DNA: TGCAGTGCTAGATTCCGGGAAACTTACGAGCAGTACTTC. Amino acids: CSARFRETYEQYF.

The chain recombines TRBV7-2 with TRBJ2-3; D call uncertain. The ends were cut back, 3 bases at V and 2 bases at J, with 18 bases in the middle. Germline assignment: CDR1 SGHTA and CDR2 FQGNSA. There are 17 residues in the CDR3. CDR3 protein: CASSFPPRTELTDTQYF. CDR3 sequence (DNA): TGTGCCAGCAGCTTCCCCCCGCGGACGGAACTCACAGATACGCAGTATTTT.

The V and J genes are TRBV6-1 and TRBJ1-5, with no clear D. Trimming pared 7 bases from V and 1 base from J, leaving 14 bases between. CDR3 length: 15 residues. CDR1 and CDR2 from the germline V gene are MNHNS and SASEGT. CDR3 protein: CASIVGILSNQPQHF. The CDR3 bases are TGTGCCAGCATAGTCGGGATACTAAGCAATCAGCCCCAGCATTTT.

The J gene is TRBJ2-5, the V gene TRBV19; a possible D gene is TRBD2 (6 bases). The CDR3 runs 16 residues. The V and J ends lost 3 bases and 5 bases respectively, with 19 bases between them. The V gene's germline CDR1 is LNHDA and CDR2 SQIVND (reference sequence). The chain's CDR3 is CASSIRRGPTSETQYF. In DNA, the CDR3 is TGTGCCAGTAGTATCAGGAGGGGCCCTACCTCTGAGACCCAGTACTTC.

This clonotype occurred a few times. The CDR3 DNA sequence: TGCAGTGCGGGGGGGACAGGGGGCTACGAGCAGTACTTC. This translates into CSAGGTGGYEQYF. The V call is TRBV20-1, the J call TRBJ2-7; 11 bases are a match to TRBD1. This CDR3 is built from 13 residues. Germline CDR1 and CDR2: DFQATT and SNEGSKA (reference sequence). V dropped 6 bases and J dropped 3; count of bases not matched to a gene: 4.

The chain uses TRBV18 and TRBJ1-1, with 9 bases matching TRBD1. The CDR3 covers 15 residues. Trimming took 3 bases from V and 0 from J; bases not matched to a gene: 2. The germline CDR1 and CDR2 sequences are KGHSH and LQKENI. The CDR3: CASSPGDRVNTEAFF. The CDR3 bases are TGTGCCAGCTCACCCGGGGACAGGGTGAACACTGAAGCTTTCTTT.

This clonotype appeared many times. V is TRBV7-9 and J is TRBJ1-2; TRBD1 matches 9 bases. The CDR3 extends over 16 amino acids. In germline, CDR1 is SEHNR, CDR2 FQNEAQ (reference sequence). The V segment lost 1 base and the J segment 3 bases; nucleotides outside the gene matches: 6. CDR3 amino acids: CASSLVEDRGHYGYTF. In DNA form, the CDR3 reads TGTGCCAGCAGCTTAGTAGAGGACAGGGGCCACTATGGCTACACCTTC.

This clonotype was counted between two and nine times. The J gene is TRBJ2-7, the V gene TRBV10-3; no clear D gene. Germline V gene data show CDR1 as ENHRY and CDR2 as SYGVKD. The CDR3 sequence is 11 residues long. The ends were cut back, 10 bases at V and 4 bases at J, with 11 bases in the middle. The CDR3 region is CATKEHYEQYF. CDR3 sequence (DNA): TGTGCCACCAAGGAGCATTACGAGCAGTACTTC.